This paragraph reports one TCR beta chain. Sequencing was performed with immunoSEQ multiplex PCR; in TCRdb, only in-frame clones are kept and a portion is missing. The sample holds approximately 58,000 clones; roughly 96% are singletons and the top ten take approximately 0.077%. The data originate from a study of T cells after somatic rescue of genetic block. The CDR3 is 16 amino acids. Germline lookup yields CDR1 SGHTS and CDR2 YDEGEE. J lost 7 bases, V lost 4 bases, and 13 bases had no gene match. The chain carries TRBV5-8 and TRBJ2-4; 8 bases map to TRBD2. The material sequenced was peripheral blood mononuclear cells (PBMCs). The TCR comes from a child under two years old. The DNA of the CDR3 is TGTGCCAGCAGCCTCGGCCGACTAGCGCAGGCGAACATTCAGTACTTC. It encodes CASSLGRLAQANIQYF. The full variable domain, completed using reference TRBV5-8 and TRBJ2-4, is EAGVTQSPTHLIKTRGQQATLRCSPISGHTSVYWYQQALGLGLQFLLWYDEGEERNRGNFPPRFSGRQFPNYSSELNVNALELEDSALYLCASSLGRLAQANIQYFGAGTRLSVL.